These 27 T cell receptor beta chains were sequenced from one sample in a study of cytomegalovirus exposure and HLA in healthy donors. Data came from immunoSEQ multiplex PCR; TCRdb stores just in-frame clones and leaves some out. In the table there are 180,000 or so clones, roughly 86% of which are singletons. Sequencing used PBMCs. All receptors derive from a man aged 30 to 45 in good health and CMV-seropositive.

This sequence joins TRBV10-1 and TRBJ1-1; unclear D gene. From germline, CDR1 is WNHNN and CDR2 SYGVQD (reference sequence). The V end lost 11 bases, the J end lost 3 bases, and 13 bases lay between the germline ends. CDR3 length: 12 residues. The CDR3 bases are TGCGCCCCCGCTGGGCGGCACACTGAAGCTTTCTTT. It specifies CAPAGRHTEAFF.

The chain is built from TRBV6-5 and TRBJ2-3, with D possibly matching TRBD1 (6 bases). The CDR3 is 16 amino acids. Trimming removed 4 bases from V and 4 bases from J, with 18 bases in between. Germline lookup yields CDR1 MNHEY and CDR2 SVGAGI. Written as DNA, the CDR3 is TGTGCCAGCAGTTTCGGACAGTTCCCCTCCCCAGATACGCAGTATTTT. Translated: CASSFGQFPSPDTQYF.

This chain connects TRBV6-5 to TRBJ1-6, with 8 nucleotides matching TRBD1. The V gene end was trimmed by 5 bases and the J gene end by 10 bases; junction bases not matched to a gene: 4. CDR1 and CDR2 (germline): MNHEY, SVGAGI. CDR3 length equals 13 residues. The DNA for the CDR3 is TGTGCCAGCAGTCAAGGACAGGGATCACCCCTCCACTTT. Translation gives CASSQGQGSPLHF.

The chain links TRBV2 to TRBJ1-2; D remains ambiguous. In germline, CDR1 is SNHLY, CDR2 FYNNEI. The CDR3 is 15 amino acids. With 6 bases removed from V and 0 bases from J, the gap between germline ends came to 14 bases. The DNA of the CDR3 is TGTGCCAGCAGAGGAGGGCCAACAGCTAACTATGGCTACACCTTC. This encodes CASRGGPTANYGYTF.

This chain joins TRBV11-1 and TRBJ2-1; TRBD2 might be the D (6 bases). The CDR3 covers 16 residues. V was clipped by 3 bases and J by 0 bases, with 12 bases between them. The V gene's germline CDR1 is SGHAT and CDR2 FQDESV (reference sequence). The CDR3 nucleotides read TGTGCCAGCAGCTTCGCGGGGCCCTACTCCTACAATGAGCAGTTCTTC. This translates into CASSFAGPYSYNEQFF.

The chain links TRBV5-6 to TRBJ2-7; D is uncertain. Germline V gene lookup returns CDR1 SGHDT and CDR2 YYEEEE. The V end lost 2 bases, the J end lost 0 bases, and 9 bases lay between the germline ends. The CDR3 loop spans 14 amino acids. The CDR3 is CASSLDASSYEQYF. The DNA for the CDR3 is TGTGCCAGCAGCTTAGACGCTAGCTCCTACGAGCAGTACTTC.

The chain recombines TRBV9 with TRBJ1-2, with D unclear. The CDR3 is made up of 14 amino acids. CDR1 is SGDLS and CDR2 is YYNGEE in the germline V gene. Trimming removed 4 bases from V and 6 bases from J, with 16 bases in between. CDR3 loop: CASSPGIAGDGYTF. In nucleotides, the CDR3 is TGTGCCAGCAGCCCCGGGATAGCAGGCGATGGCTACACCTTC. The whole variable domain, remainder taken from reference TRBV9 and TRBJ1-2, is DSGVTQTPKHLITATGQRVTLRCSPRSGDLSVYWYQQSLDQGLQFLIQYYNGEERAKGNILERFSAQQFPDLHSELNLSSLELGDSALYFCASSPGIAGDGYTFGSGTRLTVV.

V and J are TRBV6-1 and TRBJ2-1; D is unclear. V lost 8 bases to trimming and J lost 5 bases, with 13 bases between them. Germline lookup yields CDR1 MNHNS and CDR2 SASEGT. The CDR3 runs to 13 residues. CDR3 coding DNA: TGTGCCAGCGAGGTCGGGCCCAACAATGAGCAGTTCTTC. It translates to CASEVGPNNEQFF.

CDR3 nucleotides: TGTGCCAGCAGCTTGGCCGCTGGCTACGAGCAGTACTTC. Translated: CASSLAAGYEQYF. The chain links TRBV7-9 to TRBJ2-7, with D unclear. Germline V gene sequence: CDR1 SEHNR, CDR2 FQNEAQ (reference sequence). Trimming took off 3 bases at V and 3 bases at J, with 9 bases between the two ends. The CDR3 has 13 residues.

The CDR3 spells CAISEPDLTYEQYF. The CDR3 bases are TGTGCCATCAGTGAACCGGACCTCACCTACGAGCAGTACTTC. V is TRBV10-3 and J is TRBJ2-7; the D is unclear. V lost 3 bases, J lost 2 bases, and 11 bases lay in between. The CDR3 is 14 amino acids. CDR1 and CDR2 (germline): ENHRY, SYGVKD.

J is TRBJ1-6 and V is TRBV2; tentatively, D is TRBD1 (5 bases). The CDR3 is made up of 14 amino acids. Trimming removed 2 bases at V and 8 bases at J, with 10 bases between. CDR1 is SNHLY, CDR2 FYNNEI, per germline. CDR3 bases: TGTGCCAGCAGTGAAAGTGAAGGGGATTCACCCCTCCACTTT. This translates into CASSESEGDSPLHF.

This rearrangement joins TRBV4-3 to TRBJ1-3, with D possibly TRBD1 on 6 matching bases. Germline CDR1 and CDR2: LGHNA and YSLEER. Between the trimmed V and J ends, which lost 0 bases and 3 bases, there was a span of 12 bases. This CDR3 spans 16 amino acids. The CDR3, as DNA: TGCGCCAGCAGCCAAGATTCTGGGACATATGGAAACACCATATATTTT. Translation: CASSQDSGTYGNTIYF.

The chain carries TRBV15 and TRBJ2-7, with 7 bases that match TRBD1. The trim removed 5 bases at V and 0 bases at J, leaving 4 bases unmatched. The CDR3 covers 14 residues. The V gene's germline CDR1 is LNHNV and CDR2 YYDKDF (reference sequence). The CDR3: CATSRDRSSYEQYF. The CDR3 DNA sequence: TGTGCCACCAGCCGGGACAGAAGCTCCTACGAGCAGTACTTC.

The gene calls are TRBV6-5 and TRBJ1-5, with D possibly TRBD1 on 5 matching bases. Trimming cost V 7 bases and J 6 bases, with 13 bases left between them. Germline CDR1 and CDR2: MNHEY and SVGAGI. This CDR3 spans 13 amino acids. The CDR3 bases are TGTGCCAGCACCTCTGGGGGTGGTCAGCCCCAGCATTTT. Its protein is CASTSGGGQPQHF.

This clone has a handful of counts. V is TRBV5-1 and J is TRBJ2-7; TRBD2 agrees at 7 bases. CDR1 SGHRS and CDR2 YFSETQ come from the germline V gene. V was pared by 4 bases and J by 1 base, with 5 bases of the junction left unmatched. This CDR3 has 14 residues. CDR3 amino acids: CASSLLSGSYEQYF. In DNA form, the CDR3 reads TGCGCCAGCAGCCTGCTTAGCGGGTCCTACGAGCAGTACTTC.

Concerning this clone: This CDR3 is also generated by other DNA sequences in the sample. The chain joins TRBV7-2 to TRBJ1-1, with D hard to call. Germline V gives CDR1 SGHTA, CDR2 FQGNSA. The CDR3 spans 13 residues. V shed 2 bases and J shed 2 bases, with 6 bases lying between them. The CDR3, as DNA: TGTGCCAGCAGCTTATCGGCAAACACTGAAGCTTTCTTT. It specifies CASSLSANTEAFF.

The V call is TRBV6-6, the J call TRBJ1-1; D gene uncertain. In germline, CDR1 is MNHNY, CDR2 SVGAGI (reference sequence). V lost 0 bases and J 8 bases, leaving 10 bases between the germline ends. This CDR3 contains 13 residues. This CDR3 reads CASSYSSLREAFF. As DNA, the CDR3 is TGTGCCAGCAGTTACTCGAGTCTTCGAGAAGCTTTCTTT.

Notes on this clone: One end of the junction does not line up with germline, which may come from a read error. The gene calls are TRBV7-7 and TRBJ1-1; D uncertain. The CDR3 has 12 amino acids. Germline values: CDR1 SSHAT, CDR2 FNYEAQ (reference sequence). The CDR3 region is CASSPIETEAFF. The CDR3 DNA reads TGTGCTAGCAGCCCAATAGAGACTGAAGCTTTCTTT.

This clone came up a few times. The J gene is TRBJ2-7, the V gene TRBV11-2; a weak D match, TRBD1 (6 bases). The germline CDR1 and CDR2 sequences are SGHAT and FQNNGV. V gave up 1 base and J gave up 2 bases, with 9 bases separating them. The CDR3 consists of 14 residues. This CDR3 is CASSLGQGPYEQYF. As DNA, the CDR3 is TGTGCCAGCAGCTTAGGTCAGGGGCCCTACGAGCAGTACTTC.

The CDR3 sequence: CASSHGQGAEPQHF. Here the CDR3 DNA reads TGCGCCAGCAGTCACGGACAGGGGGCTGAGCCCCAGCATTTT. The rearrangement joins TRBV4-3 to TRBJ1-5; 11 bases fit TRBD1. With V trimmed by 6 bases and J by 8 bases, 6 bases remained unmatched. This CDR3 comprises 14 residues. Germline V CDR1 and CDR2: LGHNA, YSLEER.

CDR3 in amino acids: CAISESGKGIITEAFF. The CDR3 DNA reads TGTGCCATCAGTGAGTCGGGGAAGGGGATAATCACTGAAGCTTTCTTT. The chain couples TRBV10-3 to TRBJ1-1, with a tentative D call TRBD1 (5 bases). CDR1 and CDR2 (germline): ENHRY, SYGVKD. CDR3 length equals 16 residues. Trimming removed 0 bases at V and 4 bases at J, with 15 bases between.

Only one count was recorded for this clone. The rearrangement joins TRBV11-2 to TRBJ1-2; TRBD1 agrees at 7 bases. Germline assignment: CDR1 SGHAT and CDR2 FQNNGV. This CDR3 comprises 16 residues. V shed 0 bases, J shed 4 bases, and the junction held 8 bases outside the gene matches. CDR3 residues: CASSLDQGRTGYGYTF. The CDR3 DNA reads as TGTGCCAGCAGCTTAGATCAAGGGAGGACAGGCTATGGCTACACCTTC.

The chain couples TRBV2 to TRBJ1-1; no clear D gene. The CDR3 contains 11 residues. V lost 8 bases and J 6 bases, leaving 10 bases between the germline ends. Germline loops: CDR1 SNHLY, CDR2 FYNNEI. The CDR3 region is CASQRGSEAFF. The CDR3, as DNA: TGTGCCAGCCAACGGGGATCTGAAGCTTTCTTT.

This chain links TRBV5-4 with TRBJ1-2, with a possible D match to TRBD1 (5 bases). The CDR3 runs to 14 residues. Trimming removed 2 bases at V and 4 bases at J, with 12 bases between. CDR1 and CDR2 (germline): SGHNT, YYREEE (reference sequence). The DNA of the CDR3 is TGTGCCAGCAGCTTAGCCGGGACCCTCTATGGCTACACCTTC. This encodes CASSLAGTLYGYTF.

This clone was seen a single time. The V and J genes are TRBV19 and TRBJ1-2; weak D call: TRBD1 (5 bases). CDR3 size: 15 residues. Germline CDR1 LNHDA, CDR2 SQIVND (reference sequence). V was shortened by 7 bases and J by 2 bases, with 17 bases between the two germline ends. CDR3 nucleotides: TGTGCCAGTACCTCTCCCCGGGACTCCAACTATGGCTACACCTTC. Protein sequence: CASTSPRDSNYGYTF.

The chain links TRBV30 to TRBJ2-7; D is uncertain. The CDR3 is 14 amino acids. The V end was cut by 0 bases, the J end by 0 bases, with 9 bases between. Per the germline V gene, CDR1 is GTSNPN and CDR2 is SVGIG (reference sequence). The CDR3 region is CAWSVGGSSYEQYF. CDR3 sequence (DNA): TGTGCCTGGAGTGTAGGCGGCAGCTCCTACGAGCAGTACTTC.

The V and J genes are TRBV18 and TRBJ2-7; D gene uncertain. Per the germline V gene, CDR1 is KGHSH and CDR2 is LQKENI. V was trimmed by 2 bases and J by 2 bases, leaving 7 bases between them. This CDR3 is built from 13 residues. CDR3 nucleotides: TGTGCCAGCTCACCAACGGTGACCTACGAGCAGTACTTC. Protein sequence: CASSPTVTYEQYF.